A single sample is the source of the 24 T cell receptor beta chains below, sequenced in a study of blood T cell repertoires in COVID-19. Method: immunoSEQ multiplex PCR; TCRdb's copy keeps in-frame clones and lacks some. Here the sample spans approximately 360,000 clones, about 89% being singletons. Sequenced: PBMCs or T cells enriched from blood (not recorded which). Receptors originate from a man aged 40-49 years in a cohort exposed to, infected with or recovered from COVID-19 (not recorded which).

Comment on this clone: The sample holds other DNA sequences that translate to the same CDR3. The CDR3 is CASSLAGSSYNEQFF. The CDR3 DNA is TGCGCCAGCAGCTTGGCCGGGAGTTCCTACAATGAGCAGTTCTTC. V is TRBV5-1 and J is TRBJ2-1; D perhaps matches TRBD2 (6 bases). The V end was cut by 0 bases, the J end by 1 base, with 8 bases between. The length of the CDR3 is 15 residues. CDR1 SGHRS and CDR2 YFSETQ come from the germline V gene.

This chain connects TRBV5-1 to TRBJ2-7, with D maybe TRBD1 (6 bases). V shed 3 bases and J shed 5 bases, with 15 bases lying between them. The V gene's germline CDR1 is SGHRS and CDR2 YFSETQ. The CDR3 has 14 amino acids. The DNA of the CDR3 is TGCGCCAGCAGCTCGCAACAGGGATGGGACGAGCAGTACTTC. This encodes CASSSQQGWDEQYF.

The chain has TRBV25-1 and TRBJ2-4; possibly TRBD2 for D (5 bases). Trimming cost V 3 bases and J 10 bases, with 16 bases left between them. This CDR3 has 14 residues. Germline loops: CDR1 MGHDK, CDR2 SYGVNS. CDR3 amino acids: CASSDSRGLGIQYF. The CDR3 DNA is TGTGCCAGCAGTGATTCCCGGGGATTAGGAATTCAGTACTTC.

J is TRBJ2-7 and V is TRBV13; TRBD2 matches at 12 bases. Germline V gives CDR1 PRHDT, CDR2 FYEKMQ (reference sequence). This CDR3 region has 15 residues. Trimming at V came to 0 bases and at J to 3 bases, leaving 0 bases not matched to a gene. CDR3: CASSLGLAGGYEQYF. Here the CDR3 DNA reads TGTGCCAGCAGCTTAGGACTAGCGGGAGGCTACGAGCAGTACTTC.

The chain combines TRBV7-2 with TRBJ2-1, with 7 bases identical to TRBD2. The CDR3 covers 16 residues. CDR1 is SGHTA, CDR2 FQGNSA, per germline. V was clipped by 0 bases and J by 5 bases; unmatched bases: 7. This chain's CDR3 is CASSLAPGGLHNEQFF. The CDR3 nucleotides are TGTGCCAGCAGCTTAGCCCCGGGAGGCCTTCACAATGAGCAGTTCTTC.

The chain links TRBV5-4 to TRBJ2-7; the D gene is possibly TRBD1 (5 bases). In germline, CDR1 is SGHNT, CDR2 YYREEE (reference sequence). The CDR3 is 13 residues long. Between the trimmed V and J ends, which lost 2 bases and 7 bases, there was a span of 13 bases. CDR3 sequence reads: CASSLPGSWEQYF. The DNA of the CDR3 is TGTGCCAGCAGCTTACCAGGGTCCTGGGAGCAGTACTTC.

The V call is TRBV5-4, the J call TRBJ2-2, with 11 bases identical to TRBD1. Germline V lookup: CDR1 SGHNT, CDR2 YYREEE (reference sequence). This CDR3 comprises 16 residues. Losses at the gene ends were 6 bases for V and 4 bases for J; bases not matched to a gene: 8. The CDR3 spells CASNSGTGGPTGELFF. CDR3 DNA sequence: TGTGCCAGCAATTCCGGGACAGGGGGTCCCACCGGGGAGCTGTTTTTT.

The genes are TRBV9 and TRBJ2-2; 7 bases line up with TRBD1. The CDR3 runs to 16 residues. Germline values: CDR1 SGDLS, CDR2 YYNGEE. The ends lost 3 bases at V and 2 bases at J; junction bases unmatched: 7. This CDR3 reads CASSATGQYNTGELFF. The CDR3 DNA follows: TGTGCCAGCAGCGCAACGGGACAGTATAACACCGGGGAGCTGTTTTTT.

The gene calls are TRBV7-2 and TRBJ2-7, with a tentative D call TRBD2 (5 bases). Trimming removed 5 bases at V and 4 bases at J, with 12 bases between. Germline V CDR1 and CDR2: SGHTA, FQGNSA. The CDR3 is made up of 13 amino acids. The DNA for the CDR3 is TGTGCCAGCAGCGCTGGGGAGCGGTACGAGCAGTACTTC. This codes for CASSAGERYEQYF.

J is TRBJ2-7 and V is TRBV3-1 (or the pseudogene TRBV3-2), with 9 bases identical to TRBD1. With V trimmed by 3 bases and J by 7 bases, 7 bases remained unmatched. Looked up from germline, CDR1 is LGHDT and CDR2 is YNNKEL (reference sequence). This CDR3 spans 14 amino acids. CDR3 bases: TGTGCCAGCAGCCATAATACAGGGGGCAGTGAGCAGTACTTC. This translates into CASSHNTGGSEQYF.

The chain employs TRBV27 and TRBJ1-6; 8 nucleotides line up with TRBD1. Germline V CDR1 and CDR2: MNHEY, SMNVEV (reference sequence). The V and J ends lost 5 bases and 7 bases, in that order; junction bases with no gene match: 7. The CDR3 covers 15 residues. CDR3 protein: CASSAGQGRNSPLHF. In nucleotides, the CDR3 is TGTGCCAGCAGTGCCGGACAGGGTAGAAATTCACCCCTCCACTTT.

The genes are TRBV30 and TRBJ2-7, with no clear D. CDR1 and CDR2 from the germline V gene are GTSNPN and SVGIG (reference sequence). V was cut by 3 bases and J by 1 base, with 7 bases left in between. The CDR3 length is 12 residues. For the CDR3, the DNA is TGTGCCTGGAGCGTGTTTTCCTACGAGCAGTACTTC. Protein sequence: CAWSVFSYEQYF.

CDR3 in amino acids: CATSTGLAGSTDTQYF. CDR3 bases: TGTGCCACCAGCACGGGACTAGCGGGGAGCACAGATACGCAGTATTTT. The chain combines TRBV15 with TRBJ2-3; TRBD2 agrees at 13 bases. The CDR3 contains 16 residues. Per the germline V gene, CDR1 is LNHNV and CDR2 is YYDKDF (reference sequence). J gave up 0 bases and V 4 bases, and 1 base lay outside the gene matches.

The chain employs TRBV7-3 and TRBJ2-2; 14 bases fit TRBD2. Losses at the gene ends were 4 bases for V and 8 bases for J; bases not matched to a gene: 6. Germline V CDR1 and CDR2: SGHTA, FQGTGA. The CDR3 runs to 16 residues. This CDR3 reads CASSSGLAGARGELFF. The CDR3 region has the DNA TGTGCCAGCAGCTCGGGACTAGCGGGAGCTAGGGGGGAGCTGTTTTTT.

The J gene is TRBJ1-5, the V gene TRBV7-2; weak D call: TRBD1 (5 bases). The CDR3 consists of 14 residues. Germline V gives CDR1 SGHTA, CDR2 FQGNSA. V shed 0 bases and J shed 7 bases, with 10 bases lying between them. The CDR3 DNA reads TGTGCCAGCAGCTTAGCGGAGGGGAACCAGCCCCAGCATTTT. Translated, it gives CASSLAEGNQPQHF.

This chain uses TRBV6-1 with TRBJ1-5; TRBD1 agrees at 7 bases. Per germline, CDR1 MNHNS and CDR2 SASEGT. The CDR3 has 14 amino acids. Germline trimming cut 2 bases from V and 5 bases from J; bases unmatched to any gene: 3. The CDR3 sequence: CASSENRGHQPQHF. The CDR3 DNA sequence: TGTGCCAGCAGTGAAAACAGGGGCCATCAGCCCCAGCATTTT.

The CDR3 DNA reads TGTGCCAGCAGCCAAGGGCTAGCGGACTTCACAGATACGCAGTATTTT. Translated, it gives CASSQGLADFTDTQYF. The V and J genes are TRBV3-1 (or the pseudogene TRBV3-2) and TRBJ2-3; TRBD2 aligns across 7 bases. CDR1 and CDR2 from the germline V gene are LGHDT and YNNKEL (reference sequence). V was clipped by 1 base and J by 2 bases; unmatched bases: 6. The CDR3 is made up of 16 amino acids.

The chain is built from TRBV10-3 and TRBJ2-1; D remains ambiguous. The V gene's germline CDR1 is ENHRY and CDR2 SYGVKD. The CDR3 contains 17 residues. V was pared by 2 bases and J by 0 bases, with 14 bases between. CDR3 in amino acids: CAISEKTLILSYNEQFF. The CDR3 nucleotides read TGTGCCATCAGTGAGAAGACTCTAATCCTCTCCTACAATGAGCAGTTCTTC.

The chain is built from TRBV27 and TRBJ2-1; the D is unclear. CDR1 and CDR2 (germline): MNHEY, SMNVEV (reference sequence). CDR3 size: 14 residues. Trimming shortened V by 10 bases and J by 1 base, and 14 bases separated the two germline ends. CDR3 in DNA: TGTGCCACTAAGACGAGACTGTCCTACAATGAGCAGTTCTTC. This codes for CATKTRLSYNEQFF.

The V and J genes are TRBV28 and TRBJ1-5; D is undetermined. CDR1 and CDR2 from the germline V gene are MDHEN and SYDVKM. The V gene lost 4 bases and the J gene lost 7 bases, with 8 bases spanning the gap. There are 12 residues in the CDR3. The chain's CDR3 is CASSWTGQPQHF. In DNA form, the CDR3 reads TGTGCCAGCAGTTGGACTGGGCAGCCCCAGCATTTT.

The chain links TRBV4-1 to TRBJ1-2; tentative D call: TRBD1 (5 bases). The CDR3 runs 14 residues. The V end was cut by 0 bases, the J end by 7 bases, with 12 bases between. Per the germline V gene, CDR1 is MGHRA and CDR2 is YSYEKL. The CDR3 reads CASSQEGRGGGYTF. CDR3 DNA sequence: TGCGCCAGCAGCCAAGAGGGGCGGGGCGGTGGCTACACCTTC.

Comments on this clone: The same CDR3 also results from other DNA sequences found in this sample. CDR3 amino acids: CASSLTSGSYEQYF. In DNA, the CDR3 is TGCGCCAGCAGCTTAACTAGCGGGAGCTACGAGCAGTACTTC. The chain combines TRBV5-1 with TRBJ2-7; 11 positions agree with TRBD2. The CDR3 length is 14 residues. Germline CDR1 SGHRS, CDR2 YFSETQ. V trimming: 2 bases; J trimming: 3 bases; junction bases outside the gene matches: 1. Filled out from reference TRBV5-1 and TRBJ2-7, the complete variable domain reads KAGVTQTPRYLIKTRGQQVTLSCSPISGHRSVSWYQQTPGQGLQFLFEYFSETQRNKGNFPGRFSGRQFSNSRSEMNVSTLELGDSALYLCASSLTSGSYEQYFGPGTRLTVT.

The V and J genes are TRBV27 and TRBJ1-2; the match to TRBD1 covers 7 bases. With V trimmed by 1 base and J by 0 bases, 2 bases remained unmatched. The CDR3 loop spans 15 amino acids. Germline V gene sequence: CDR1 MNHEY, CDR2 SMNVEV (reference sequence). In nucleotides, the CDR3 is TGTGCCAGCAGTTTATGGGGGACAGCTAACTATGGCTACACCTTC. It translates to CASSLWGTANYGYTF.

DNA of the CDR3: TGTGCCAGTAGTATCTGGCAGGGAGGGGATGAAAAACTGTTTTTT. This gives the protein CASSIWQGGDEKLFF. The rearrangement links TRBV19 to TRBJ1-4; possibly TRBD1 for D (5 bases). V was clipped by 3 bases and J by 6 bases, with 14 bases between them. Germline V gene sequence: CDR1 LNHDA, CDR2 SQIVND (reference sequence). This CDR3 has 15 amino acids.